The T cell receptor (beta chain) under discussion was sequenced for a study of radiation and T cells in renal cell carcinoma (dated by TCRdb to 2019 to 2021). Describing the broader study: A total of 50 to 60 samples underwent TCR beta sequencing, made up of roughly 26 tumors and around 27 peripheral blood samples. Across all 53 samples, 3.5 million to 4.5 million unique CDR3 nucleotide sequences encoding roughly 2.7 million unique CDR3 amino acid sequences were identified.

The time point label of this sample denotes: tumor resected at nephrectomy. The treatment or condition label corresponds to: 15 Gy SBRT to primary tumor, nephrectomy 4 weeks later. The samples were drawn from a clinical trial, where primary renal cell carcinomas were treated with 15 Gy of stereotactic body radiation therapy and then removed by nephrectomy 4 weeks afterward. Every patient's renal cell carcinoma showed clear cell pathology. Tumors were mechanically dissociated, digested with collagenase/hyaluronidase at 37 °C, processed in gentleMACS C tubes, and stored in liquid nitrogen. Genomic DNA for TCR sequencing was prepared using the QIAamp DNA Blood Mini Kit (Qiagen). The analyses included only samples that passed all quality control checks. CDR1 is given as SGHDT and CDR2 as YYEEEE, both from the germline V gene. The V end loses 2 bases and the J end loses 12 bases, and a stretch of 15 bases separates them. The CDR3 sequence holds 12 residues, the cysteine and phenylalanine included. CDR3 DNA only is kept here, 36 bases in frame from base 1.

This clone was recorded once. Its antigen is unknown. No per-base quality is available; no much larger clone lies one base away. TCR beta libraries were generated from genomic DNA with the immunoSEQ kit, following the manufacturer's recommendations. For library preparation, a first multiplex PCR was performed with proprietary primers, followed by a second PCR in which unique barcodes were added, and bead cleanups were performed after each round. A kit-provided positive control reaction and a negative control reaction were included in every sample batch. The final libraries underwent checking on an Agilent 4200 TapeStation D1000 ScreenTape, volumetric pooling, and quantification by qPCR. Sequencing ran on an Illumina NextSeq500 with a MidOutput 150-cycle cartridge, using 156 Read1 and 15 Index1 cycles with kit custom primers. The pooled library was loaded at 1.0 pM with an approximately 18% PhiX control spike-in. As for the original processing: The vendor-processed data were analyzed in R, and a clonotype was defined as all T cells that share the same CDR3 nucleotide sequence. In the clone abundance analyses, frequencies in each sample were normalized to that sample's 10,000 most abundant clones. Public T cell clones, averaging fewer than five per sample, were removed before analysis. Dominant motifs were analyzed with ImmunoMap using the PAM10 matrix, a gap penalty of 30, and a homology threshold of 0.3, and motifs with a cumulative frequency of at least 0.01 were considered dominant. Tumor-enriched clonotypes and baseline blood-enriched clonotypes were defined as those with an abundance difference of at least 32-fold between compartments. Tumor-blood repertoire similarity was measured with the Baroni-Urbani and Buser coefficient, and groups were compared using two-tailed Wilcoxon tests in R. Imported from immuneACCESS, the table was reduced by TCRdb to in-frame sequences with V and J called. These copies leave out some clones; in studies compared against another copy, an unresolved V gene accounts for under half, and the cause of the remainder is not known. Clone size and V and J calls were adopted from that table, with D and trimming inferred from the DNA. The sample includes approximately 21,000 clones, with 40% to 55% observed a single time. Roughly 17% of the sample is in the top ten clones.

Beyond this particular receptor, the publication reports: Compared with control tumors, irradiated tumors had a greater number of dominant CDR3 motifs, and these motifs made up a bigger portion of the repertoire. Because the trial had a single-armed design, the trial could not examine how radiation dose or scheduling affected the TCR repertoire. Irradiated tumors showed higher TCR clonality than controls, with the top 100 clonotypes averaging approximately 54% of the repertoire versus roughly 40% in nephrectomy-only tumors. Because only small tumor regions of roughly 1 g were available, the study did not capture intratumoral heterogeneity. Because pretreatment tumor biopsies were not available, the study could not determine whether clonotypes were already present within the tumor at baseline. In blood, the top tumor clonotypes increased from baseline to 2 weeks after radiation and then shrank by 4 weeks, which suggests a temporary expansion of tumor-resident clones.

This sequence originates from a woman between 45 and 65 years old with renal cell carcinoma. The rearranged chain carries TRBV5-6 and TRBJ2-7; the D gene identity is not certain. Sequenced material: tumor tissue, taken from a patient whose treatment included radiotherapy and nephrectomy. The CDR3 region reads CASSFRADLRYF. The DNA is TGTGCCAGCAGCTTTCGGGCCGACTTAAGGTACTTC.